A single sample is the source of the 27 T cell receptor beta chains below, sequenced in a study of regulatory T cells in long-lasting Graves disease. The authors built TCR beta libraries using iRepertoire HTBI primers and Arm-PCR of CDR3 regions. TCRdb itself ran the multiplex PCR reads through MiXCR, one entry per CDR3 protein. The top ten clones hold roughly 8.9% of a sample with about 500,000 distinct CDR3 sequences, 12% of them seen once. The sample's time point: newly diagnosed GD, antithyroid drugs for less than 3 months. The TCR library was made from RNA extracted from PBMCs. This sample also belongs to another study, concerning T cells in Graves' hyperthyroidism and ophthalmopathy.

The input for sequencing was peripheral blood mononuclear cells (PBMCs), taken at new diagnosis, from a patient treated with antithyroid drugs. All receptors come from a woman aged 25 to 39 with Graves disease.

This clonotype has only a few counts. The chain is built from TRBV7-2 and TRBJ1-2, with 11 bases fitting TRBD1. From germline, CDR1 is SGHTA and CDR2 FQGNSA. This CDR3 comprises 14 residues. J gave up 10 bases and V 4 bases, and 8 bases lay outside the gene matches. The CDR3 loop is CASSWGPGQGDYTF. Written as DNA, the CDR3 is TGTGCCAGCAGCTGGGGTCCGGGACAGGGGGACTACACCTTC.

This clonotype was detected only a few times. The chain links TRBV5-1 to TRBJ2-3, with D possibly TRBD1 on 5 matching bases. The CDR3 is made up of 15 amino acids. Trimming shortened V by 1 base and J by 6 bases, and 15 bases separated the two germline ends. Germline V gene data show CDR1 as SGHRS and CDR2 as YFSETQ. This chain's CDR3 is CASSLFGAPLDTQYF. For the CDR3, the DNA is TGCGCCAGCAGCTTGTTTGGGGCACCCTTGGATACGCAGTATTTT. Combining the CDR3 with reference TRBV5-1 and TRBJ2-3 gives the whole variable domain KAGVTQTPRYLIKTRGQQVTLSCSPISGHRSVSWYQQTPGQGLQFLFEYFSETQRNKGNFPGRFSGRQFSNSRSEMNVSTLELGDSALYLCASSLFGAPLDTQYFGPGTRLTVL.

This clonotype was detected ten times or more. V is TRBV28 and J is TRBJ1-3; no definite D call. Germline-derived CDR1 and CDR2 are MDHEN and SYDVKM. V was trimmed by 5 bases and J by 9 bases, leaving 14 bases between them. The CDR3 has 13 amino acids. The CDR3 spells CASSLTSTGTIYF. DNA of the CDR3: TGTGCCAGCAGTCTTACCTCGACTGGCACCATATATTTT.

Many counts were recorded for this clonotype. The V call is TRBV27, the J call TRBJ1-1; D is possibly TRBD1 (5 bases). The CDR3 extends over 16 amino acids. Per the germline V gene, CDR1 is MNHEY and CDR2 is SMNVEV (reference sequence). The V end lost 9 bases, the J end lost 3 bases, and 23 bases lay between the germline ends. As DNA, the CDR3 is TGTGCCAGTCGAATTCAGGGAGCATTTGGCTACACTGAAGCTTTCTTT. This translates into CASRIQGAFGYTEAFF.

The chain uses TRBV6-1 and TRBJ2-2; possibly TRBD2 for D (5 bases). The V end lost 0 bases, the J end lost 1 base, and 15 bases lay between the germline ends. This CDR3 is 18 amino acids long. CDR1 and CDR2 from the germline V gene are MNHNS and SASEGT. The CDR3 loop reads CASSEAVWASWNTGELFF. DNA for the CDR3: TGTGCCAGCAGTGAAGCAGTCTGGGCTAGCTGGAACACCGGGGAGCTGTTTTTT.

The CDR3 bases are TGTGCCAGCAGCCCTCGAACAGGGGTTAGGTACACCGGGGAGCTGTTTTTT. Its protein product is CASSPRTGVRYTGELFF. V gene TRBV9 combines with J gene TRBJ2-2, with 7 positions matching TRBD1. With V trimmed by 4 bases and J by 3 bases, 12 bases remained unmatched. Germline V lookup: CDR1 SGDLS, CDR2 YYNGEE. The CDR3 is 17 amino acids.

The rearrangement links TRBV18 to TRBJ2-1; 12 positions match TRBD2. This CDR3 has 17 amino acids. The germline gives CDR1 KGHSH, CDR2 LQKENI. Trimming took 0 bases from V and 6 from J; bases not matched to a gene: 6. The CDR3 sequence is CASSPPLAGGPFNEQFF. The CDR3 nucleotides read TGTGCCAGCTCACCACCCCTAGCGGGAGGGCCCTTCAATGAGCAGTTCTTC.

This clonotype came up many times. The rearrangement joins TRBV11-2 to TRBJ1-2; no reliable D call. V was cut by 4 bases and J by 5 bases, with 11 bases left in between. Germline-derived CDR1 and CDR2 are SGHAT and FQNNGV. The CDR3 totals 13 residues. For the CDR3, the DNA is TGTGCCAGCAGCTCTCTGACAAGATATGGCTACACCTTC. Translated: CASSSLTRYGYTF.

Ten or more counts support this clonotype. The chain couples TRBV2 to TRBJ2-1; the D gene is possibly TRBD2 (5 bases). Germline values: CDR1 SNHLY, CDR2 FYNNEI. V lost 3 bases, J lost 0 bases, and 9 bases lay in between. The CDR3 is made up of 15 amino acids. CDR3 DNA sequence: TGTGCCAGCAGTGAGGTAGCGACCTCCTACAATGAGCAGTTCTTC. Translating gives CASSEVATSYNEQFF.

Many counts were recorded for this clonotype. The chain employs TRBV29-1 and TRBJ1-1, with D possibly being TRBD1 (6 bases). V lost 5 bases to trimming and J lost 4 bases, with 14 bases between them. CDR1 is SQVTM, CDR2 ANQGSEA, per germline. CDR3 length: 13 amino acids. Written as DNA, the CDR3 is TGCAGCGTTCACAGGGTTCCAATCACTGAAGCTTTCTTT. It encodes CSVHRVPITEAFF.

This clonotype came up many times. V usage is TRBV12-3 or TRBV12-4 and J usage is TRBJ2-7, with 7 positions matching TRBD1. The CDR3 extends over 15 amino acids. After removal of 3 bases from V and 2 bases from J, the junction contained 7 bases not matched to a gene. The DNA of the CDR3 is TGTGCCAGCAGTTTCGCGACAGGGAATCCCTACGAGCAGTACTTC. Translation: CASSFATGNPYEQYF.

This clonotype was seen many times. V is TRBV2 and J is TRBJ2-5; D call uncertain. The ends were cut back, 8 bases at V and 3 bases at J, with 4 bases in the middle. The CDR3 is 10 residues long. Germline assignment: CDR1 SNHLY and CDR2 FYNNEI. In nucleotides, the CDR3 is TGTGCCAGCTGGGAAGAGACCCAGTACTTC. Translated, it gives CASWEETQYF.

This clonotype turned up a few times. V gene TRBV7-9 combines with J gene TRBJ2-1; D is uncertain. Trimming took off 5 bases at V and 3 bases at J, with 11 bases between the two ends. Germline loops: CDR1 SEHNR, CDR2 FQNEAQ (reference sequence). This CDR3 region has 14 residues. The DNA of the CDR3 is TGTGCCAGCAGCCCGACTTCATTCTACAATGAGCAGTTCTTC. It translates to CASSPTSFYNEQFF.

This clonotype was counted many times. This sequence joins TRBV10-3 and TRBJ1-2; D is unresolved. The CDR3 consists of 13 residues. Germline V gene sequence: CDR1 ENHRY, CDR2 SYGVKD. V was pared by 6 bases and J by 0 bases, with 8 bases between. CDR3 DNA sequence: TGTGCCATCAGGAAGGACCCTAACTATGGCTACACCTTC. It yields the protein CAIRKDPNYGYTF.

This clonotype has ten or more counts. This chain connects TRBV11-3 to TRBJ2-1; TRBD1 agrees at 9 bases. The J segment lost 8 bases and the V segment lost 1 base, leaving 6 bases of the junction unmatched. Germline CDR1 reads SGHNT; CDR2 reads YENEEA. There are 15 residues in the CDR3. Here the CDR3 DNA reads TGTGCCAGCAGCTTAGCCGGGACAGGGTTCCATGAGCAGTTCTTC. This codes for CASSLAGTGFHEQFF.

This clonotype was counted at least ten times. The J gene is TRBJ2-5, the V gene TRBV7-8; weak D call: TRBD2 (5 bases). Germline CDR1 is SGHVS and CDR2 is FQNEAQ. The CDR3 totals 15 residues. Trimming removed 5 bases from V and 1 base from J, with 14 bases in between. The CDR3 DNA sequence: TGTGCCAGCAGCCCCCGATCGGGGTTCCAAGAGACCCAGTACTTC. The encoded protein is CASSPRSGFQETQYF. Variable domain in full (rest from reference TRBV7-8 and TRBJ2-5): GAGVSQSPRYKVAKRGQDVALRCDPISGHVSLFWYQQALGQGPEFLTYFQNEAQLDKSGLPSDRFFAERPEGSVSTLKIQRTQQEDSAVYLCASSPRSGFQETQYFGPGTRLLVL.

This clonotype was recorded at least ten times. The chain has TRBV11-3 and TRBJ2-1; D is ambiguous. Germline CDR1 SGHNT, CDR2 YENEEA. The CDR3 is 14 residues long. The germline V and J ends were trimmed by 1 base and 3 bases, with 7 bases remaining between them. CDR3 amino acids: CASSLGTNYNEQFF. Here the CDR3 DNA reads TGTGCCAGCAGCTTAGGAACTAACTACAATGAGCAGTTCTTC. Combining the CDR3 with reference TRBV11-3 and TRBJ2-1 gives the whole variable domain EAGVVQSPRYKIIEKKQPVAFWCNPISGHNTLYWYLQNLGQGPELLIRYENEEAVDDSQLPKDRFSAERLKGVDSTLKIQPAELGDSAVYLCASSLGTNYNEQFFGPGTRLTVL.

This clonotype appeared many times. The chain is built from TRBV6-1 and TRBJ1-4; D is unclear. The CDR3 runs to 13 residues. The ends were cut back, 2 bases at V and 8 bases at J, with 9 bases in the middle. The germline V gene encodes CDR1 MNHNS and CDR2 SASEGT. As DNA, the CDR3 is TGTGCCAGCAGTGAATTTGGCTACGAAAAACTGTTTTTT. Translation gives CASSEFGYEKLFF.

This clonotype was recorded at least ten times. V usage is TRBV12-3 or TRBV12-4 and J usage is TRBJ1-5; the match to TRBD1 covers 10 bases. Trimming removed 6 bases from V and 5 bases from J; junction bases left unmatched: 7. The CDR3 length is 15 residues. The DNA for the CDR3 is TGTGCCAGCAGCTCGGGACAGGGGTTCTATCAGCCCCAGCATTTT. It codes for CASSSGQGFYQPQHF.

In this sample, this clonotype turned up many times. The chain couples TRBV11-2 to TRBJ2-7, with a possible D match to TRBD1 (5 bases). Germline loops: CDR1 SGHAT, CDR2 FQNNGV. This CDR3 region has 14 residues. The V end lost 8 bases, the J end lost 3 bases, and 17 bases lay between the germline ends. CDR3 in amino acids: CASASLRVHYEQYF. CDR3 in DNA: TGTGCCAGCGCCTCCCTCAGGGTCCACTACGAGCAGTACTTC.

There are many counts of this clonotype. The rearrangement joins TRBV11-2 to TRBJ1-4, with unresolved D. Trimming stripped 0 bases from V and 8 bases from J, with 13 bases between. Germline V gene data show CDR1 as SGHAT and CDR2 as FQNNGV. The CDR3 is made up of 15 amino acids. The CDR3 is CASSLETGLREKLFF. The DNA of the CDR3 is TGTGCCAGCAGCTTAGAAACTGGACTACGAGAAAAACTGTTTTTT.

This clonotype turned up a few times. The chain links TRBV19 to TRBJ2-1, with D uncertain. This CDR3 spans 14 amino acids. Trimming removed 6 bases at V and 1 base at J, with 10 bases between. Germline V gene lookup returns CDR1 LNHDA and CDR2 SQIVND (reference sequence). CDR3 amino acids: CASSSDASYNEQFF. CDR3 in DNA: TGTGCCAGTAGCTCGGACGCATCCTACAATGAGCAGTTCTTC.

This rearrangement joins TRBV9 to TRBJ2-7; D possibly corresponds to TRBD1 (5 bases). V was trimmed by 0 bases and J by 4 bases, leaving 14 bases between them. Germline CDR1 SGDLS, CDR2 YYNGEE. This CDR3 spans 15 amino acids. The CDR3 sequence: CASSVGWGRDYEQYF. The CDR3 nucleotides are TGTGCCAGCAGCGTAGGCTGGGGCAGGGATTACGAGCAGTACTTC.

In its sample, this clonotype was seen many times. The gene calls are TRBV6-5 and TRBJ2-1; 9 positions match TRBD1. Germline assignment: CDR1 MNHEY and CDR2 SVGAGI. V lost 4 bases and J lost 6; bases outside the gene matches: 1. The CDR3 sequence is 13 residues long. The CDR3 DNA reads TGTGCCAGCAGTTGGGACAGGGTCAATGAGCAGTTCTTC. Translated: CASSWDRVNEQFF.

V usage is TRBV6-1 and J usage is TRBJ2-5; D unresolved. CDR3 length equals 13 residues. Trimming shortened V by 6 bases and J by 5 bases, and 13 bases separated the two germline ends. Germline V CDR1 and CDR2: MNHNS, SASEGT. The CDR3 DNA reads as TGTGCCAGCAGGAACAACCCCGGGGAGACCCAGTACTTC. Residues: CASRNNPGETQYF.

The gene calls are TRBV6-1 and TRBJ1-5; D is ambiguous. From germline, CDR1 is MNHNS and CDR2 SASEGT. Trimming cost V 4 bases and J 2 bases, with 12 bases left between them. CDR3 length: 15 residues. The CDR3 region is CASSGFGRGNQPQHF. As DNA, the CDR3 is TGTGCCAGCAGTGGGTTCGGGAGGGGCAATCAGCCCCAGCATTTT.

This clonotype was seen many times. The chain is built from TRBV18 and TRBJ2-7, with D hard to call. The V and J ends lost 3 bases and 5 bases respectively, with 17 bases between them. In germline, CDR1 is KGHSH, CDR2 LQKENI. The CDR3 totals 15 residues. The CDR3 DNA reads TGTGCCAGCTCACCGTTGGTTTCGGAATTCGACGAGCAGTACTTC. As protein: CASSPLVSEFDEQYF.